The 32 T cell receptor beta chains below come from one sample, sequenced in a study of T cells after yellow fever vaccination. TCRdb reanalysed the 5' RACE reads using MiXCR and keeps one entry per CDR3 protein. The sample lists 610,000 or so distinct CDR3 sequences, about 12% occurring once. Sequencing was performed on PBMCs, taken on the day of the yellow fever booster vaccination. The receptor source for this set is a man aged 25 to 45 who received the YFV17D yellow fever vaccine.

This clonotype was counted at least ten times. The V gene is TRBV6-6, the J gene TRBJ2-1; D remains ambiguous. Germline assignment: CDR1 MNHNY and CDR2 SVGAGI (reference sequence). The CDR3 covers 10 residues. V was pared by 8 bases and J by 7 bases, with 6 bases between. The CDR3 DNA sequence: TGTGCCAGCGCCGTGAATGAGCAGTTCTTC. It encodes CASAVNEQFF.

This chain links TRBV6-4 with TRBJ2-3; a weak D match, TRBD2 (5 bases). CDR3 length: 14 residues. V lost 2 bases to trimming and J lost 0 bases, with 6 bases between them. Germline-derived CDR1 and CDR2 are MRHNA and SNTAGT. The CDR3 here is CASSDGSSTDTQYF. CDR3 nucleotides: TGTGCCAGCAGTGACGGGAGTAGCACAGATACGCAGTATTTT.

In this sample, this clonotype turned up a few times. This chain joins TRBV21-1 and TRBJ2-3; TRBD2, the table's D call, lacks a check against the DNA. TRBV21-1 has pseudogene status. The CDR3 extends over 16 amino acids. This chain's CDR3 is CASSKGLAGSTDTQYF. The CDR3 bases are TGTGCCAGCAGCAAGGGACTAGCGGGAAGCACAGATACGCAGTATTTT.

The chain recombines TRBV20-1 with TRBJ2-7; D ambiguous. The V end lost 6 bases, the J end lost 4 bases, and 13 bases lay between the germline ends. The CDR3 is 12 amino acids. CDR1 is DFQATT, CDR2 SNEGSKA, per germline (reference sequence). CDR3 DNA sequence: TGCAGTGCCCCATCGAGAGCGTACGAGCAGTACTTC. This encodes CSAPSRAYEQYF.

This chain links TRBV5-5 with TRBJ1-1, with D unresolved. The CDR3 is made up of 13 amino acids. V was pared by 0 bases and J by 3 bases, with 6 bases between. CDR1 and CDR2 from the germline V gene are SGHKS and YYEKEE (reference sequence). This CDR3 reads CASSLDFDTEAFF. Written as DNA, the CDR3 is TGTGCCAGCAGCTTGGACTTTGACACTGAAGCTTTCTTT.

About this clonotype: Given a much more abundant clone one base away, this may be a read error. The gene calls are TRBV20-1 and TRBJ2-2, with D unclear. The CDR3 spans 12 residues. V was cut by 0 bases and J by 4 bases, with 3 bases left in between. Germline loops: CDR1 DFQATT, CDR2 SNEGSKA (reference sequence). As DNA, the CDR3 is TGCAGTGCTAGAGATCTCACCGGGGAGCTGTTTTTT. It codes for CSARDLTGELFF.

The chain carries TRBV6-2 or TRBV6-3 and TRBJ1-5; tentatively, D is TRBD1 (6 bases). Germline V gene sequence: CDR1 MNHEY, CDR2 SVGEGT. The CDR3 is 15 residues long. With 5 bases removed from V and 5 bases from J, the gap between germline ends came to 16 bases. CDR3 nucleotide sequence: TGTGCCAGCAGTCGTACAGGGCGCTGGGATCAGCCCCAGCATTTT. The encoded protein is CASSRTGRWDQPQHF.

The rearrangement joins TRBV5-6 to TRBJ2-7; the match to TRBD2 covers 7 bases. Germline V gene data show CDR1 as SGHDT and CDR2 as YYEEEE. This CDR3 is built from 14 residues. Trimming cost V 0 bases and J 4 bases; bases outside gene matches: 4. In DNA, the CDR3 is TGTGCCAGCAGCTTGGGGACTAGTATTTACGAGCAGTACTTC. Its protein product is CASSLGTSIYEQYF.

This clonotype was seen only a few times. This rearrangement joins TRBV6-1 to TRBJ2-2, with D possibly being TRBD1 (5 bases). V lost 7 bases, J lost 4 bases, and 13 bases lay in between. CDR1 is MNHNS and CDR2 is SASEGT in the germline V gene. The CDR3 consists of 14 residues. This CDR3 reads CASKVVQGTGELFF. The CDR3 coding sequence is TGTGCCAGCAAAGTAGTGCAGGGCACCGGGGAGCTGTTTTTT.

This clonotype turned up a few times. This chain joins TRBV6-5 and TRBJ1-6; D gene unclear. The V gene's germline CDR1 is MNHEY and CDR2 SVGAGI. Trimming pared 6 bases from V and 13 bases from J, leaving 13 bases between. The CDR3 totals 12 residues. CDR3 nucleotides: TGTGCCAGCAGCTACACCCGAGGGCCCCTCCACTTT. It encodes CASSYTRGPLHF.

The chain recombines TRBV7-2 with TRBJ2-5; the D gene is possibly TRBD1 (7 bases). The CDR3 covers 13 residues. The germline CDR1 and CDR2 sequences are SGHTA and FQGNSA. V lost 5 bases, J lost 5 bases, and 12 bases lay in between. The CDR3 here is CASSQGEAETQYF. The CDR3 coding sequence is TGTGCCAGCAGCCAGGGGGAGGCGGAGACCCAGTACTTC. Based on the CDR3 plus reference TRBV7-2 and TRBJ2-5, the full variable domain is GAGVSQSPSNKVTEKGKDVELRCDPISGHTALYWYRQSLGQGLEFLIYFQGNSAPDKSGLPSDRFSAERTGGSVSTLTIQRTQQEDSAVYLCASSQGEAETQYFGPGTRLLVL.

As DNA, the CDR3 is TGCGCCAGCAGCTTGGCAGGGGCGGCTAACGGGGCCAACGTCCTGACTTTC. It is translated as CASSLAGAANGANVLTF. The gene calls are TRBV5-1 and TRBJ2-6; D is possibly TRBD1 (6 bases). CDR1 is SGHRS and CDR2 is YFSETQ in the germline V gene. Trimming removed 0 bases at V and 4 bases at J, with 14 bases between. This CDR3 is built from 17 residues.

This clonotype was found a few times. This chain uses TRBV28 with TRBJ2-7; TRBD1 matches 11 bases. Germline CDR1 MDHEN, CDR2 SYDVKM. V lost 6 bases to trimming and J lost 1 base; unmatched junction nucleotides: 11. CDR3 length equals 17 residues. CDR3 bases: TGTGCCAGCAGGTTAACTTCACGGGACAGGGGGTCCTACGAGCAGTACTTC. This codes for CASRLTSRDRGSYEQYF.

The chain uses TRBV5-1 and TRBJ2-2; 7 nucleotides match TRBD2. CDR3 length: 16 amino acids. CDR1 and CDR2 (germline): SGHRS, YFSETQ. V gave up 0 bases and J gave up 2 bases; unmatched junction bases: 4. The CDR3 protein is CASSLVLAVNTGELFF. DNA for the CDR3: TGCGCCAGCAGCTTGGTCCTAGCGGTTAACACCGGGGAGCTGTTTTTT.

The chain recombines TRBV6-5 with TRBJ1-2, with D uncertain. The germline V gene encodes CDR1 MNHEY and CDR2 SVGAGI. The CDR3 sequence is 14 residues long. Trimming took off 2 bases at V and 5 bases at J, with 12 bases between the two ends. For the CDR3, the DNA is TGTGCCAGCAGTTACCGAGGGAGTGGTTATGGCTACACCTTC. Its translation is CASSYRGSGYGYTF.

This clonotype was counted many times. The rearrangement uses TRBV4-3 and TRBJ2-1; 8 positions agree with TRBD2. Trimming at V came to 1 base and at J to 7 bases, leaving 6 bases not matched to a gene. Germline CDR1 and CDR2: LGHNA and YSLEER. This CDR3 has 15 amino acids. The CDR3 loop reads CASSQAGLAQNEQFF. The CDR3 DNA follows: TGCGCCAGCAGCCAAGCTGGACTAGCCCAAAATGAGCAGTTCTTC.

J is TRBJ2-5 and V is TRBV7-6, with D unresolved. Germline V gives CDR1 SGHVS, CDR2 FNYEAQ. Trimming took off 8 bases at V and 1 base at J, with 11 bases between the two ends. CDR3 size: 13 residues. The DNA for the CDR3 is TGTGCCAGCCAGGATGCACCCCAAGAGACCCAGTACTTC. Protein: CASQDAPQETQYF.

This clonotype was detected only a few times. This rearrangement joins TRBV12-3 or TRBV12-4 to TRBJ2-7; 9 positions match TRBD1. The CDR3 is 19 residues long. Germline trimming cut 2 bases from V and 4 bases from J; bases unmatched to any gene: 18. CDR3 nucleotide sequence: TGTGCCAGCAGTTTAATGACCTACCCCACCGGACAGGGGTTTTACGAGCAGTACTTC. Translated, it gives CASSLMTYPTGQGFYEQYF.

The genes are TRBV27 and TRBJ2-3; maybe TRBD1 (5 bases). The germline V gene has CDR1 MNHEY and CDR2 SMNVEV (reference sequence). Trimming took off 5 bases at V and 8 bases at J, with 11 bases between the two ends. The CDR3 has 12 amino acids. Here the CDR3 reads CASSQRGGTQYF. CDR3 in DNA: TGTGCCAGCAGTCAAAGGGGTGGTACGCAGTATTTT.

Ten or more counts support this clonotype. V usage is TRBV5-1 and J usage is TRBJ2-7, with 10 bases fitting TRBD1. Germline lookup yields CDR1 SGHRS and CDR2 YFSETQ. The CDR3 has 14 residues. V shed 3 bases and J 7 bases; nucleotides not matched to a gene: 7. The CDR3 loop reads CASSSDRGLVEQYF. The DNA for the CDR3 is TGCGCCAGCAGCTCTGACAGGGGGCTAGTTGAGCAGTACTTC.

The CDR3 here is CASSAYRGLGGYTF. The CDR3 DNA is TGTGCCAGCAGCGCCTACAGGGGGCTGGGGGGCTACACCTTC. V gene TRBV5-6 combines with J gene TRBJ1-2; 9 bases align to TRBD1. In germline, CDR1 is SGHDT, CDR2 YYEEEE. This CDR3 has 14 amino acids. Unmatched junction bases numbered 9, after V lost 4 bases and J lost 8 bases.

The chain carries TRBV30 and TRBJ2-7; 7 nucleotides align to TRBD2. Germline lookup yields CDR1 GTSNPN and CDR2 SVGIG (reference sequence). Losses at the gene ends were 3 bases for V and 3 bases for J; bases not matched to a gene: 8. The CDR3 totals 14 residues. This chain's CDR3 is CAWSPGGAYYEQYF. CDR3 nucleotide sequence: TGTGCCTGGAGCCCGGGAGGCGCCTACTACGAGCAGTACTTC.

This clonotype was seen only a few times. The V and J genes are TRBV9 and TRBJ1-2, with 10 positions matching TRBD1. Germline assignment: CDR1 SGDLS and CDR2 YYNGEE. The length of the CDR3 is 15 residues. V lost 0 bases and J lost 3; bases outside the gene matches: 2. CDR3 residues: CASSVVGTGDYGYTF. The CDR3 DNA follows: TGTGCCAGCAGCGTAGTAGGGACAGGGGACTATGGCTACACCTTC. The full variable domain, rest sourced from reference TRBV9 and TRBJ1-2, is DSGVTQTPKHLITATGQRVTLRCSPRSGDLSVYWYQQSLDQGLQFLIQYYNGEERAKGNILERFSAQQFPDLHSELNLSSLELGDSALYFCASSVVGTGDYGYTFGSGTRLTVV.

This clonotype has just a few counts. The chain uses TRBV28 and TRBJ2-7, with a possible D match to TRBD1 (6 bases). Per the germline V gene, CDR1 is MDHEN and CDR2 is SYDVKM. The CDR3 extends over 15 amino acids. The V end lost 4 bases, the J end lost 5 bases, and 18 bases lay between the germline ends. The CDR3 loop reads CASSSPPGQFHEQYF. The CDR3 bases are TGTGCCAGCAGTTCCCCGCCGGGACAATTTCACGAGCAGTACTTC.

The chain recombines TRBV5-1 with TRBJ2-7; a possible D gene is TRBD2 (5 bases). Trimming removed 3 bases from V and 3 bases from J, with 13 bases in between. The CDR3 sequence is 14 residues long. Germline values: CDR1 SGHRS, CDR2 YFSETQ. CDR3 in DNA: TGCGCCAGCAGCTCTGAGGGTCCCCACTACGAGCAGTACTTC. Protein: CASSSEGPHYEQYF.

The rearrangement joins TRBV5-1 to TRBJ2-4; D is undetermined. The V end was cut by 0 bases, the J end by 0 bases, with 19 bases between. Germline V gene lookup returns CDR1 SGHRS and CDR2 YFSETQ. The CDR3 covers 19 residues. CDR3 residues: CASSLETIGISLAKNIQYF. The CDR3 nucleotides are TGCGCCAGCAGCTTGGAGACAATAGGAATCTCATTAGCCAAAAACATTCAGTACTTC.

This clonotype appeared a few times. The rearrangement uses TRBV5-4 and TRBJ1-1, with D possibly TRBD1 on 5 matching bases. The CDR3 length is 13 residues. Trimming left V 5 bases short and J 3 bases short, with 11 bases between. Germline CDR1 SGHNT, CDR2 YYREEE (reference sequence). As DNA, the CDR3 is TGTGCCAGCAGGACAGTGAAGGACACTGAAGCTTTCTTT. This translates into CASRTVKDTEAFF.

This clonotype showed up just a few times. This chain uses TRBV20-1 with TRBJ2-1, with TRBD1 matching 8 bases. V shed 4 bases and J 3 bases; nucleotides not matched to a gene: 8. CDR3 length: 15 amino acids. Germline V gene sequence: CDR1 DFQATT, CDR2 SNEGSKA (reference sequence). Here the CDR3 DNA reads TGCAGTGCTATAGACAGGGGACGGATCTACAATGAGCAGTTCTTC. The encoded protein is CSAIDRGRIYNEQFF.

This clonotype was picked up a small number of times. The chain employs TRBV12-3 or TRBV12-4 and TRBJ2-3; D is possibly TRBD1 (6 bases). Trimming pared 9 bases from V and 4 bases from J, leaving 23 bases between. The CDR3 runs 16 residues. In nucleotides, the CDR3 is TGTGCCAGTTTCCGGGACACCCACGGAAGGGCAGATACGCAGTATTTT. Protein product: CASFRDTHGRADTQYF.

The chain uses TRBV5-1 and TRBJ2-2; TRBD1 might be the D (6 bases). Germline CDR1 and CDR2: SGHRS and YFSETQ. Trimming took off 4 bases at V and 7 bases at J, with 26 bases between the two ends. This CDR3 is built from 18 residues. The CDR3, as DNA: TGCGCCAGCAGCCACGGACAGTTCAGGACCCAGTCGGGCGGGGAGCTGTTTTTT. Protein sequence: CASSHGQFRTQSGGELFF.

V and J are TRBV20-1 and TRBJ2-3; D call uncertain. CDR1 DFQATT and CDR2 SNEGSKA come from the germline V gene (reference sequence). The CDR3 totals 14 residues. Trimming stripped 6 bases from V and 2 bases from J, with 15 bases between. CDR3 in DNA: TGCAGTGCGGCGGCCTTCCGGCTCACAGATACGCAGTATTTT. Amino acids: CSAAAFRLTDTQYF.

The chain carries TRBV7-2 and TRBJ2-5, with D maybe TRBD1 (5 bases). Per germline, CDR1 SGHTA and CDR2 FQGNSA. This CDR3 is built from 13 residues. V lost 6 bases and J 2 bases, leaving 10 bases between the germline ends. The CDR3 DNA follows: TGTGCCAGCAGACGCGGACAACAAGAGACCCAGTACTTC. It translates to CASRRGQQETQYF. The full variable domain, its missing parts supplied by reference TRBV7-2 and TRBJ2-5, is GAGVSQSPSNKVTEKGKDVELRCDPISGHTALYWYRQSLGQGLEFLIYFQGNSAPDKSGLPSDRFSAERTGGSVSTLTIQRTQQEDSAVYLCASRRGQQETQYFGPGTRLLVL.